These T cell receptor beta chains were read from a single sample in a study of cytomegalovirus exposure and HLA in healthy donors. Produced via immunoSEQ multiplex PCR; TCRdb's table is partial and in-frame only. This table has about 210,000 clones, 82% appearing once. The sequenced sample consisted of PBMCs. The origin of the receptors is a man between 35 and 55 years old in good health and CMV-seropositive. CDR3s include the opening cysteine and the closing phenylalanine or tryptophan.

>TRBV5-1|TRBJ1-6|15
CASSPGQGYNSPLHF
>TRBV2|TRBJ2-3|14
CASSQDRGGDTQYF
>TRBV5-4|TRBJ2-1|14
CASSLGGTGDEQFF
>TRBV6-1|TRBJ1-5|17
CASSELFGRVRDQPQHF
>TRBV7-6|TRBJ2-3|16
CASSAGLAGMTRTQYF
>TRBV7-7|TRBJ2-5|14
CASSLLAAPETQYF
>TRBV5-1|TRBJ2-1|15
CASSLTAGVHNEQFF
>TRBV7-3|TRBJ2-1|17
CASSSQRGTSGLDEQFF
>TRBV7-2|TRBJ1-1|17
CASSLARGGLGNTEAFF
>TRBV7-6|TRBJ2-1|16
CASSSPLADSYNEQFF
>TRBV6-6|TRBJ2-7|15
CASSYFGGEGYEQYF
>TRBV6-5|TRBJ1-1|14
CASSYGEVNTEAFF
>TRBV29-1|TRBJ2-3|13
CSVESQDTDTQYF
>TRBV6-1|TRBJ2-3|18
CASSEVPPGPLGTDTQYF
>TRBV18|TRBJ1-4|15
CASSPRASENEKLFF
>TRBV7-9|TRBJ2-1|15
CASNEAGGPFNEQFF
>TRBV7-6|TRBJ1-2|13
CASSPRTGQGYTF
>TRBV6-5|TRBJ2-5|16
CASSYSSGRVRETQYF
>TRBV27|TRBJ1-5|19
CASSPRPDRVIVGNQPQHF
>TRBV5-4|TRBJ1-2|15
CASSLTPGLDYGYTF
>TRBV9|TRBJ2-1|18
CASSTRTSGSPSYNEQFF
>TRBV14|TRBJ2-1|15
CASSPTRITYNEQFF
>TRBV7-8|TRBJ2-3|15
CASSYLTGYEDTQYF
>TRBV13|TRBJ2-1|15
CASSPSGAGYNEQFF
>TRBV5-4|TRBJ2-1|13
CASSLDLANEQFF
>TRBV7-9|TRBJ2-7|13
CASSAEGSHEQYF
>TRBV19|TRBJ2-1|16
CASSISSGSSYNEQFF
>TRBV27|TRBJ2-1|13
CASSARVYNEQFF
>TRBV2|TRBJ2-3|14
CASSAGLATDTQYF
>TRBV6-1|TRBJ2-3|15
CASSRGLAVTDTQYF
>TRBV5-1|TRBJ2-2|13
CASSPQGTGELFF
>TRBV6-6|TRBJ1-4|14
CASSTETGREKLFF
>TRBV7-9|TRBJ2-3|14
CASSLEQGTDTQYF
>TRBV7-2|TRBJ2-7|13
CASSLGSAYEQYF
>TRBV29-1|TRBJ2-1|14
CSDRGLAGYNEQFF
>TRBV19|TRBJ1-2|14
CASSLQGFNYGYTF
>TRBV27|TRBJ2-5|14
CASSSDRGKETQYF
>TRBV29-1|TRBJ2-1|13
CSARPGVNNEQFF
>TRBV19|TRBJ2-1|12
CASSIADRYLVF
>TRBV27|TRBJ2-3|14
CASSLGHSTDTQYF
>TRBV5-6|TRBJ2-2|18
CASSAGILAGGPAGELFF
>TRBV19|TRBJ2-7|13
CASSMGQAYEQYF
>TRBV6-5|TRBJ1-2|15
CASSRILDRNYGYTF
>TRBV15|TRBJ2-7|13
CATSIGGAYEQYF
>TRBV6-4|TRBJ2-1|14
CASSSAVGGSHLFF
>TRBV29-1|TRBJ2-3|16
CSVEDPAGALTDTQYF
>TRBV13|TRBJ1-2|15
CASSLGTEGNYGYTF
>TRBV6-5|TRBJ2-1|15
CASTSSGSSYNEQFF
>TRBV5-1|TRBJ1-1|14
CASNPGGALTEAFF
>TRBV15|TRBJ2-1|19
CATSRDQRGLAGGPDEQFF
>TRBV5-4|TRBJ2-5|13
CASSLRGPETQYF
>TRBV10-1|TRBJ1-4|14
CASSLQPRGERLFF
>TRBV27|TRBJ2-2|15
CASSSGTGFTGELFF